The rows below give T cell receptor beta chains drawn from one sample of a study of cytomegalovirus exposure and HLA in healthy donors. Data came from immunoSEQ multiplex PCR; TCRdb stores just in-frame clones and leaves some out. The data show around 65,000 clones, 60% to 65% seen once. The sample comprised PBMCs. These receptors were taken from a man younger than 40 in good health and CMV-seronegative. The CDR3 runs from the conserved cysteine through the conserved F or W. D genes are given only for firm matches. Some rows mark clone size as missing; the rest say once, few, many or name a class of expanded clone.

TRBJ2-7 | - | TRBV6-5 | few | CASSARADRYEQYF | TGTGCCAGCAGTGCGAGGGCCGATCGGTACGAGCAGTACTTC
TRBJ2-5 | - | TRBV15 | - | CATSRFRDTQETQYF | TGTGCCACCAGCAGGTTTCGGGACACGCAAGAGACCCAGTACTTC
TRBJ1-5 | - | TRBV6-1 | - | CASRGNRELDQPQHF | TGTGCCAGCAGGGGGAACCGGGAATTAGATCAGCCCCAGCATTTT
TRBJ1-4 | - | TRBV7-9 | few | CASSPYSWGQGEKLFF | TGTGCCAGCAGCCCTTATAGTTGGGGGCAGGGTGAAAAACTGTTTTTT
TRBJ2-1 | TRBD2 | TRBV27 | - | CASRGRAGNEQFF | TGTGCCAGCAGGGGGCGAGCGGGGAATGAGCAGTTCTTC
TRBJ2-7 | TRBD1 | TRBV6-5 | few | CASNSQGPRYEQYF | TGTGCCAGCAACTCACAGGGGCCTCGCTACGAGCAGTACTTC
TRBJ2-5 | TRBD1 | TRBV6-1 | - | CASSGTGEQETQYF | TGTGCCAGCAGTGGGACAGGAGAGCAAGAGACCCAGTACTTC
TRBJ1-6 | - | TRBV7-9 | - | CASSPWGTHNSPLHF | TGTGCCAGCAGCCCCTGGGGCACCCATAATTCACCCCTCCACTTT
TRBJ2-7 | TRBD2 | TRBV14 | - | CASSPPRLAGLSEQYF | TGTGCCAGCAGCCCCCCCCGGCTAGCGGGGCTCTCCGAGCAGTACTTC
TRBJ1-5 | - | TRBV21-1 | - | CASSKAQDRNQPQHF | TGTGCCAGCAGCAAAGCGCAGGACAGAAATCAGCCCCAGCATTTT
TRBJ2-1 | TRBD2 | TRBV4-2 | few | CASSQDLLAGAPYNEQFF | TGTGCCAGCAGCCAAGATCTGCTAGCGGGGGCCCCATACAATGAGCAGTTCTTC
TRBJ2-3 | - | TRBV7-2 | - | CASSLVPGAYTDTQYF | TGTGCCAGCAGCTTAGTTCCAGGGGCCTACACAGATACGCAGTATTTT
TRBJ1-2 | - | TRBV6-1 | few | CASGGRGIYTF | TGTGCCAGCGGGGGTCGGGGGATCTACACCTTC
TRBJ2-4 | - | TRBV2 | few | CASSPPDSSAKNIQYF | TGTGCCAGCAGTCCACCGGACAGTTCAGCCAAAAACATTCAGTACTTC
TRBJ2-7 | TRBD1 | TRBV18 | few | CASSRTGTGHYEQYF | TGTGCCAGCTCACGGACCGGGACAGGGCACTACGAGCAGTACTTC
TRBJ2-7 | - | TRBV6-5 | - | CASRTTEYEQYF | TGTGCCAGCAGGACGACTGAATACGAGCAGTACTTC
TRBJ2-5 | - | TRBV30 | - | CAGGQQETQYF | TGTGCCGGCGGGCAGCAAGAGACCCAGTACTTC
TRBJ2-4 | - | TRBV5-1 | - | CASSGGGSENIQYF | TGCGCCAGCAGCGGGGGCGGCAGCGAAAACATTCAGTACTTC
TRBJ2-3 | TRBD1 | TRBV9 | - | CASSVSGTGGLDTQYF | TGTGCCAGCAGCGTATCCGGGACAGGGGGACTAGATACGCAGTATTTT
TRBJ1-3 | TRBD1 | TRBV4-1 | - | CASSQWQGAGNTIYF | TGCGCCAGCAGCCAGTGGCAGGGGGCTGGAAACACCATATATTTT
TRBJ1-2 | TRBD1 | TRBV6-5 | - | CASRRTGSNYGYTF | TGTGCCAGCAGAAGGACAGGGAGTAACTATGGCTACACCTTC
TRBJ1-4 | - | TRBV6-5 | - | CASSPGQQNEKLFF | TGTGCCAGCAGTCCTGGACAGCAAAATGAAAAACTGTTTTTT
TRBJ1-2 | - | TRBV4-2 | - | CASSPGQSYGYTF | TGTGCCAGCAGCCCCGGACAGTCCTATGGCTACACCTTC
TRBJ1-3 | - | TRBV18 | - | CASSPGGSGNTIYF | TGTGCCAGCTCACCGGGGGGATCTGGAAACACCATATATTTT
TRBJ1-5 | TRBD1 | TRBV6-5 | - | CASRQDRAPNQPQHF | TGTGCCAGCAGGCAAGACAGGGCCCCCAATCAGCCCCAGCATTTT
TRBJ1-2 | - | TRBV9 | - | CASSGLNRAVTF | TGTGCCAGCAGCGGCCTTAACAGGGCCGTCACCTTC
TRBJ2-3 | TRBD2 | TRBV6-6 | - | CASRLAGGVQSDTQYF | TGTGCCAGCAGGTTAGCGGGGGGAGTTCAGTCAGATACGCAGTATTTT
TRBJ2-3 | TRBD1 | TRBV4-2 | - | CASSHIRDSYTDTQYF | TGTGCCAGCAGCCATATCCGGGACAGCTACACAGATACGCAGTATTTT
TRBJ1-2 | - | TRBV7-9 | - | CASSSRGSTGYYGYTF | TGTGCCAGCAGCTCACGGGGATCTACAGGGTACTATGGCTACACCTTC
TRBJ1-2 | TRBD1 | TRBV6-6 | - | CASKATGGIYGYTF | TGTGCCAGCAAGGCGACAGGGGGGATCTATGGCTACACCTTC
TRBJ2-5 | - | TRBV7-9 | - | CASSPIWGGPLSETQYF | TGTGCCAGCAGCCCTATATGGGGGGGGCCACTTTCGGAGACCCAGTACTTC
TRBJ2-5 | - | TRBV19 | once | CASSILQKETQYF | TGTGCCAGTAGTATCCTGCAGAAAGAGACCCAGTACTTC
TRBJ2-7 | TRBD2 | TRBV30 | - | CAWSRTSGGASYEQYF | TGTGCCTGGAGCCGGACAAGCGGGGGGGCTTCCTACGAGCAGTACTTC
TRBJ2-3 | TRBD2 | TRBV30 | - | CAWRIAGGPDTQYF | TGTGCCTGGAGGATAGCGGGGGGCCCAGATACGCAGTATTTT
TRBJ2-1 | - | TRBV6-4 | - | CASSPLSSSPEQFF | TGTGCCAGCAGTCCCCTTTCAAGCTCCCCTGAGCAGTTCTTC
TRBJ1-1 | - | TRBV7-9 | - | CASSSPGNLNTEAFF | TGTGCCAGCAGCTCCCCCGGGAACCTGAACACTGAAGCTTTCTTT
TRBJ2-5 | - | TRBV12-1 | - | CASSLDTQETQYF | TGTGCCAGCAGCTTAGACACCCAAGAGACCCAGTACTTC
TRBJ2-7 | TRBD1 | TRBV6-5 | - | CASSRTGGEQYF | TGTGCCAGCAGCCGTACAGGGGGCGAGCAGTACTTC
TRBJ2-7 | TRBD1 | TRBV9 | once | CASSVAPARLQGAEQYF | TGTGCCAGCAGCGTAGCGCCCGCCCGCCTACAGGGGGCCGAGCAGTACTTC
TRBJ1-2 | TRBD1 | TRBV6-5 | - | CASSYLGQEVGGYTF | TGTGCCAGCAGTTACCTGGGACAGGAGGTCGGGGGCTACACCTTC
TRBJ2-3 | - | TRBV7-6 | - | CASSLVGRGVDTQYF | TGTGCCAGCAGCTTAGTTGGGAGGGGGGTTGATACGCAGTATTTT
TRBJ2-1 | TRBD2 | TRBV7-6 | - | CASSLGSGTSGGSIPYEQFF | TGTGCCAGCAGCTTAGGAAGCGGGACTAGCGGGGGCAGCATCCCTTATGAGCAGTTCTTC
TRBJ2-3 | TRBD2 | TRBV4-2 | - | CASSQESAGGPDTQYF | TGTGCCAGCAGCCAAGAATCAGCGGGGGGGCCAGATACGCAGTATTTT
TRBJ2-7 | - | TRBV29-1 | - | CSVEGLNSYEQYF | TGCAGCGTAGAGGGCCTCAATTCCTACGAGCAGTACTTC
TRBJ1-5 | TRBD1 | TRBV19 | - | CASSVDRGRNQPQHF | TGTGCCAGTAGTGTCGACAGGGGGCGAAATCAGCCCCAGCATTTT
TRBJ1-2 | - | TRBV6-5 | - | CASSFRRGYGYTF | TGTGCCAGCAGTTTTCGACGGGGGTATGGCTACACCTTC
TRBJ2-7 | - | TRBV11-1 | once | CASSRIGYEQYF | TGTGCCAGCAGCCGGATCGGGTACGAGCAGTACTTC
TRBJ1-2 | - | TRBV5-1 | - | CASSLDSRGYTF | TGCGCCAGCAGCTTGGACTCGAGAGGCTACACCTTC
TRBJ2-1 | TRBD1 | TRBV6-5 | - | CASNRQGNEQFF | TGTGCCAGCAACCGACAGGGTAATGAGCAGTTCTTC
TRBJ1-2 | TRBD1 | TRBV4-1 | - | CASSQDSGGFRGYTF | TGCGCCAGCAGCCAAGATTCAGGGGGCTTCCGAGGCTACACCTTC
TRBJ1-1 | TRBD1 | TRBV4-1 | - | CASSQDGTGENTEAFF | TGCGCCAGCAGCCAAGATGGGACAGGGGAGAACACTGAAGCTTTCTTT
TRBJ1-2 | - | TRBV10-1 | few | CASSDSQGSRGYTF | TGCGCCAGCAGTGACTCCCAGGGGTCCCGGGGCTACACCTTC
TRBJ1-6 | - | TRBV4-1 | - | CASSQNPWQGNNSPLHF | TGCGCCAGCAGCCAGAATCCTTGGCAGGGAAATAATTCACCCCTCCACTTT